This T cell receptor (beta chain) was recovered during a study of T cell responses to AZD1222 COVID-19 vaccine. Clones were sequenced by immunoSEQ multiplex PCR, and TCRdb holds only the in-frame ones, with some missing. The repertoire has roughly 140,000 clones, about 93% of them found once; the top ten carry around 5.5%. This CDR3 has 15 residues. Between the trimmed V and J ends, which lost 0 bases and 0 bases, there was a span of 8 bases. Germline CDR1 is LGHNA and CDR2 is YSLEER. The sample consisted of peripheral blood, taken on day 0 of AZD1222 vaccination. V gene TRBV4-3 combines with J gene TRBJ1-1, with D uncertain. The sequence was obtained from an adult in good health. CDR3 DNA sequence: TGCGCCAGCAGCCAAGAACCGGGAATGAACACTGAAGCTTTCTTT. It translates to CASSQEPGMNTEAFF.